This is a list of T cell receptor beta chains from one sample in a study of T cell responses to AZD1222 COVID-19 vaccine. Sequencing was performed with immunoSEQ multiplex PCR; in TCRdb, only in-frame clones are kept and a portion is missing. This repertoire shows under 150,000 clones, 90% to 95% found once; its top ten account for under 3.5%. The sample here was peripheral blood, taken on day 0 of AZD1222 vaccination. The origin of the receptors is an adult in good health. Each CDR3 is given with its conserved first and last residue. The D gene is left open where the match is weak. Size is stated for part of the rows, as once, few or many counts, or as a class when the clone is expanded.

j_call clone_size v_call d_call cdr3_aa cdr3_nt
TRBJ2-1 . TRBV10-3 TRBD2 CAIRDGLAWEQFF TGTGCCATCAGAGATGGACTAGCTTGGGAGCAGTTCTTC
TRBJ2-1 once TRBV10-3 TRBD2 CAISESIGTINNEQFF TGTGCCATCAGTGAGTCGATAGGGACTATCAACAATGAGCAGTTCTTC
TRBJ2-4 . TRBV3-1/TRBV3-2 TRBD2 CASSQDGRLRAKNIQYF TGTGCCAGCAGCCAAGACGGGAGGTTGCGTGCCAAAAACATTCAGTACTTC
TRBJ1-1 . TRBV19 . CASFQGTNTEAFF TGTGCCAGTTTTCAGGGAACGAACACTGAAGCTTTCTTT
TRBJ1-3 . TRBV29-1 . CSVVDHPRDTIYF TGCAGCGTTGTAGACCACCCGAGGGACACCATATATTTT
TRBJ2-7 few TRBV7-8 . CASSHANEQYF TGTGCCAGCAGCCACGCAAACGAGCAGTACTTC
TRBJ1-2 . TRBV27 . CASSGTNYGYTF TGTGCCAGCAGTGGCACAAACTATGGCTACACCTTC
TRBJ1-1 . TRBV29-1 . CSIIQVTLNTEAFF TGCAGCATAATACAGGTTACGCTAAACACTGAAGCTTTCTTT
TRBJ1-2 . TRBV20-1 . CSAHPWGYTF TGCAGTGCTCATCCCTGGGGCTACACCTTC
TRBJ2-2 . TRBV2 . CASDRRPGELFF TGTGCCAGCGACCGGAGACCCGGGGAGCTGTTTTTT
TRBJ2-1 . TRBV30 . CAWSVLNEQFF TGTGCCTGGAGTGTACTCAATGAGCAGTTCTTC
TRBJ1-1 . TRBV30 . CAWSTSPSTEAFF TGTGCCTGGAGTACCAGTCCCTCGACTGAAGCTTTCTTT
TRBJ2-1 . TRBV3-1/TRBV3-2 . CASSQVGNRYNEQFF TGTGCCAGCAGCCAAGTCGGGAACCGGTACAATGAGCAGTTCTTC
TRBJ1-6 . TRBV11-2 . CASSFSGTVVNSPLHF TGTGCCAGCAGCTTTTCAGGGACGGTCGTCAATTCACCCCTCCACTTT
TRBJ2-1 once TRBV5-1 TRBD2 CASRAGTSVLDEQFF TGCGCCAGCAGGGCCGGGACTAGCGTTCTGGATGAGCAGTTCTTC
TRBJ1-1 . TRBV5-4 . CASSLAGHTEAFF TGTGCCAGCAGCTTGGCAGGCCACACTGAAGCTTTCTTT
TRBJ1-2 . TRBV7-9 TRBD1 CASSYQGARNGYTF TGTGCCAGCAGCTACCAGGGGGCCCGTAATGGCTACACCTTC
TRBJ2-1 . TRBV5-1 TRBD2 CASSSEVPGGHNEQFF TGCGCCAGCAGCTCAGAGGTCCCGGGGGGACACAATGAGCAGTTCTTC
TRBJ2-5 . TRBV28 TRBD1 CASSLGTGRLTQYF TGTGCCAGCAGTTTAGGGACAGGCAGGCTTACCCAGTACTTC
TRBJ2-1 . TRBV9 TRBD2 CASSVEGLAGGPFF TGTGCCAGCAGCGTAGAGGGACTAGCGGGAGGCCCGTTCTTC
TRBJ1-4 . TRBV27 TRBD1 CASGPLTGIFATNEKLFF TGTGCCAGCGGACCGCTGACAGGGATTTTTGCAACTAATGAAAAACTGTTTTTT
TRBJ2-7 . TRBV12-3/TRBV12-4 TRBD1 CASSQDREQYF TGTGCCAGCAGCCAGGACAGGGAGCAGTACTTC
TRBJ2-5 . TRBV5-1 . CASSSLSGETQYF TGCGCCAGCAGCTCCCTGAGTGGAGAGACCCAGTACTTC
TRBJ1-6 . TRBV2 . CASSVQGGYSPLHF TGTGCCAGCAGTGTTCAAGGGGGTTATTCACCCCTCCACTTT
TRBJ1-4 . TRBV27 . CASSSRSSTNEKLFF TGTGCCAGCAGTTCACGCTCATCAACTAATGAAAAACTGTTTTTT
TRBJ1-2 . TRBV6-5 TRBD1 CASSPGGQGTRGYTF TGTGCCAGCAGTCCCGGGGGACAGGGGACTCGAGGCTACACCTTC
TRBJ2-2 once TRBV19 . CASLERGGTGELFF TGTGCCAGTCTTGAGAGGGGTGGTACCGGGGAGCTGTTTTTT
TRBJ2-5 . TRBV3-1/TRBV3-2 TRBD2 CASKSSGSMGHETQYF TGTGCCAGCAAATCAAGCGGGAGCATGGGTCATGAGACCCAGTACTTC
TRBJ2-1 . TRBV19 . CASSRQFRSYNEQFF TGTGCCAGTAGCCGTCAGTTTCGAAGCTACAATGAGCAGTTCTTC
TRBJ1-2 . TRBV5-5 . CASSLPGDYGYTF TGTGCCAGCAGCCTCCCGGGAGACTATGGCTACACCTTC
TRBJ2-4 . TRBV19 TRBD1 CATRERDSKNIQYF TGTGCCACCAGGGAACGGGACAGCAAAAACATTCAGTACTTC
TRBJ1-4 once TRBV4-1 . CASSQGGQGTNEKLFF TGCGCCAGCAGCCAAGGGGGGCAGGGAACTAATGAAAAACTGTTTTTT
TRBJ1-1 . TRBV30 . CAWSSSPEAFF TGTGCCTGGAGTTCGTCTCCTGAAGCTTTCTTT
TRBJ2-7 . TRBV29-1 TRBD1 CSAGTAYEQYF TGCAGCGCCGGGACAGCCTACGAGCAGTACTTC
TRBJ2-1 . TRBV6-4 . CASSKEAGPYNEQFF TGTGCCAGCAGTAAGGAGGCGGGACCCTACAATGAGCAGTTCTTC
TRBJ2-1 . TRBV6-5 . CASSFGTLDNEQFF TGTGCCAGCAGTTTCGGGACTTTAGACAATGAGCAGTTCTTC
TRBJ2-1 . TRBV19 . CASSIPPDYRSYNEQFF TGTGCCAGTAGTATCCCCCCTGACTACCGCTCCTACAATGAGCAGTTCTTC
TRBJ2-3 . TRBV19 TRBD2 CASSRTGRDVPQYF TGTGCCAGTAGTCGAACCGGGAGGGATGTTCCGCAGTATTTT
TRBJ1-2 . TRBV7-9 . CASSPGLNYGYTF TGTGCCAGCAGCCCGGGACTAAACTATGGCTACACCTTC
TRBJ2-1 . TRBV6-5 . CASTSTRSVNNEQFF TGTGCCAGCACTTCCACCAGGAGTGTAAACAATGAGCAGTTCTTC
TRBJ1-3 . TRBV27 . CASSKAGRNTIYF TGTGCCAGCAGCAAAGCAGGTAGAAACACCATATATTTT
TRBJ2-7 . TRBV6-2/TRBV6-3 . CASSSQLANDEQYF TGTGCCAGCAGTTCTCAACTAGCAAACGACGAGCAGTACTTC
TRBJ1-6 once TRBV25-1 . CASSDQVYNSPLHF TGTGCCAGCAGTGATCAGGTCTATAATTCACCCCTCCACTTT
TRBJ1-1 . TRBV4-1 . CASSLRVNTEAFF TGCGCCAGCAGCCTTCGGGTGAACACTGAAGCTTTCTTT
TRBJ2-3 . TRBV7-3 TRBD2 CASSLVREGLSTQYF TGTGCCAGCAGCTTAGTTAGGGAGGGTCTCAGCACGCAGTATTTT
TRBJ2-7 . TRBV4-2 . CASSQEGHSLSYEQYF TGTGCCAGCAGCCAAGAGGGACATTCACTCTCCTACGAGCAGTACTTC
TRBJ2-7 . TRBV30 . CAWSDQFYEQYF TGTGCCTGGAGTGACCAGTTCTACGAGCAGTACTTC
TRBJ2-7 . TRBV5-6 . CASNDRVSYEQYF TGTGCCAGCAACGACCGCGTCTCCTACGAGCAGTACTTC
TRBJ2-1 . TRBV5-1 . CASSGGPPFGEQFF TGCGCCAGCAGCGGGGGACCCCCGTTCGGTGAGCAGTTCTTC